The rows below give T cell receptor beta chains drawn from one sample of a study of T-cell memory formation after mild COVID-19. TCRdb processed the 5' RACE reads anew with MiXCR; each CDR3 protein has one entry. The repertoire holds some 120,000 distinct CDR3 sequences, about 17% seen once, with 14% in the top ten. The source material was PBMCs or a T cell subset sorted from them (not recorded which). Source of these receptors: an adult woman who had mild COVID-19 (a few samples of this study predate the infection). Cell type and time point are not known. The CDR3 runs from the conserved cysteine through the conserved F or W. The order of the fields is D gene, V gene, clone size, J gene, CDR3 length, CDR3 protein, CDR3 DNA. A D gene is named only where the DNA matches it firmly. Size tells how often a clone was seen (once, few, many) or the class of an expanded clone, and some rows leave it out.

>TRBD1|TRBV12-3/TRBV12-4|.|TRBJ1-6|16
CASSSRDRGPNSPLHF
TGTGCCAGCAGTTCTCGGGACAGGGGGCCTAATTCACCCCTCCACTTT
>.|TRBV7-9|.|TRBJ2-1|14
CASEEPYSYNEQFF
TGTGCCAGCGAGGAACCTTACTCCTACAATGAGCAGTTCTTC
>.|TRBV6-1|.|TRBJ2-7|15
CASSEGTVDNHEQYF
TGTGCCAGCAGTGAAGGGACAGTAGATAACCACGAGCAGTACTTC
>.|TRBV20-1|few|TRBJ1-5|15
CSARIGLNSNQPQHF
TGCAGTGCTAGAATCGGACTTAATAGCAATCAGCCCCAGCATTTT
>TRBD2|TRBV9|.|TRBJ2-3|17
CASSVRAIAGGTDTQYF
TGTGCCAGCAGCGTGAGGGCTATAGCGGGGGGCACAGATACGCAGTATTTT
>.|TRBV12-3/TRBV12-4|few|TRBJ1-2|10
CASSLVLYTF
TGTGCCAGCAGTTTAGTTTTGTACACCTTC
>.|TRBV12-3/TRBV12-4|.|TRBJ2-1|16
CASSFWGKLLWNEQFF
TGTGCCAGCAGTTTTTGGGGGAAATTATTATGGAATGAGCAGTTCTTC
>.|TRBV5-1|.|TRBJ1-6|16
CASSSATDSYNSPLHF
TGCGCCAGCAGCTCTGCGACGGACAGCTATAATTCACCCCTCCACTTT
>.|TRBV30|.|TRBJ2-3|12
CAWSVNTDTQYF
TGTGCCTGGAGTGTCAACACAGATACGCAGTATTTT
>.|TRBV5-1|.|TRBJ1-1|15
CASSSALKPNTEAFF
TGCGCCAGCAGCTCGGCCTTAAAACCGAACACTGAAGCTTTCTTT
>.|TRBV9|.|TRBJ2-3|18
CASSVVVGRGPPTDTQYF
TGTGCCAGCAGCGTAGTGGTTGGGCGGGGGCCACCCACAGATACGCAGTATTTT
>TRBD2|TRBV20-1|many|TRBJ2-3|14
CSARDTLAGIAQYF
TGCAGTGCTAGAGATACCCTAGCGGGAATTGCGCAGTATTTT
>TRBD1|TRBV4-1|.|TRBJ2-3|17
CASSQEQWGQAADTQYF
TGCGCCAGCAGCCAAGAGCAATGGGGACAGGCGGCAGATACGCAGTATTTT
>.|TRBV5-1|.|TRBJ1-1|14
CASSIGHGNTEAFF
TGCGCCAGCAGCATTGGACACGGGAACACTGAAGCTTTCTTT
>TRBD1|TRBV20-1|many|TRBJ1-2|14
CSARSSTGGLGYTF
TGCAGTGCTAGATCCTCGACAGGGGGTTTAGGCTACACCTTC
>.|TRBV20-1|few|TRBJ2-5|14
CSASPDSLQETQYF
TGCAGTGCTAGCCCTGACTCCCTGCAAGAGACCCAGTACTTC
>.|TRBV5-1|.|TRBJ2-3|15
CASSHNQGGGDTQYF
TGCGCCAGCAGCCACAACCAGGGGGGTGGAGATACGCAGTATTTT
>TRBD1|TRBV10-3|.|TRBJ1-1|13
CAISVEGQPEAFF
TGTGCCATCAGTGTCGAGGGACAGCCTGAAGCTTTCTTT
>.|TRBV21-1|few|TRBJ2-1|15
CASSPQMCSYNEQFF
TGTGCCAGCAGCCCCCAGATGTGCTCCTACAATGAGCAGTTCTTC
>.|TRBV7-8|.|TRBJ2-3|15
CASSPLAESTDTQYF
TGTGCCAGCAGCCCGCTGGCGGAAAGCACAGATACGCAGTATTTT
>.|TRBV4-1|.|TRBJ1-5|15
CASSQDIEGNQPQHF
TGCGCCAGCAGCCAAGATATTGAGGGAAATCAGCCCCAGCATTTT
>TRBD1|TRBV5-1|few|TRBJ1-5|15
CASSSRDRDRDPQHF
TGCGCCAGCAGCTCCCGGGACAGGGACAGGGATCCCCAGCATTTT
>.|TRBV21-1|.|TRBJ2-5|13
CASSKGGSETQYF
TGTGCCAGCAGCAAAGGTGGATCGGAGACCCAGTACTTC
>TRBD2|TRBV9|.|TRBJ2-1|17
CASSVVEAGGQRNEQFF
TGTGCCAGCAGCGTAGTGGAAGCGGGAGGGCAACGGAATGAGCAGTTCTTC
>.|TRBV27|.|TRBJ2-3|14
CASSAGLSTDTQYF
TGTGCCAGCAGTGCCGGACTTTCCACAGATACGCAGTATTTT